The clone carrying this T cell receptor beta chain has just a few counts. What it binds is not known. This CDR3 is built from 14 residues. Germline V CDR1 and CDR2: SGHDN, FVKESK. With 5 bases removed from V and 2 bases from J, the gap between germline ends came to 13 bases. A sample-barcoded 5' primer and a J-beta primer mix were used in a second PCR of roughly 6 to 11 cycles. Every sample gave at least 3 million paired-end reads containing CDR3. TCRdb fed the 5' RACE reads into MiXCR, producing one record per CDR3 protein. Among fewer than 2,000,000 distinct CDR3 sequences listed, roughly a third were seen once. These data belong to a study of blood T cells in healthy people across ages. Notes on the study in general: Higher diversity, along with more naive CD4+ cells, distinguished long-lived donors from aged donors.

Sequences were obtained from blood. The genes are TRBV14 and TRBJ2-7; a weak D match, TRBD2 (5 bases). The receptor was derived from a woman in her twenties or thirties in good health. The CDR3 DNA reads as TGTGCCAGCAGCAAGGGAGAGCCTACCTACGAGCAGTACTTC. Its protein product is CASSKGEPTYEQYF.